This T cell receptor (beta chain) was recovered during a study of somatic mutations in cytotoxic T cells in rheumatoid arthritis. V gave up 2 bases and J gave up 1 base, with 5 bases separating them. The CDR3 extends over 13 amino acids. Germline CDR1 reads SGHVS; CDR2 reads FNYEAQ. In its sample, this clone was seen a few times. The table came from immunoSEQ multiplex PCR; TCRdb's copy has only in-frame clones and leaves some out. This sample has just over 15,000 clones, with over 60% found just once. V gene TRBV7-6 combines with J gene TRBJ1-1, with D unclear. Sequenced: CD8+ T cells sorted from blood. The sequence came from an adult with rheumatoid arthritis. CDR3 DNA sequence: TGTGCCAGCAGCTTACTGGAGAACACTGAAGCTTTCTTT. This encodes CASSLLENTEAFF.